This TCR beta chain was documented in a study of blood T cell repertoires in COVID-19. Study information: Samples came from the United States, Italy and Spain, spanning acute and convalescent COVID-19. The analysed material was cDNA or gDNA that came from T cells, B-cell-depleted T cells, or PBMCs.

The germline V gene encodes CDR1 MNHEY and CDR2 SVGEGT. V shed 6 bases and J shed 3 bases, with 24 bases lying between them. This CDR3 has 17 amino acids. The authors' processing: Estimates of nucleated cell counts were drawn from the amplification of reference gene primers. Profiled with immunoSEQ multiplex PCR; TCRdb holds only in-frame clones, not every one. That table gives V, J and clone size, and the DNA gave D and trimming. The sample includes hundreds of thousands of clones, around nine tenths of them seen just once. What was sequenced was peripheral blood. The clonotype was recovered from a young woman who had recovered from COVID-19. The genes are TRBV6-2 or TRBV6-3 and TRBJ2-7, with D unclear. The CDR3 DNA follows: TGTGCCAGCAGCAGGAGTACCCGACTGACTCCAAGCTACGAGCAGTACGTC. It codes for CASSRSTRLTPSYEQYV.